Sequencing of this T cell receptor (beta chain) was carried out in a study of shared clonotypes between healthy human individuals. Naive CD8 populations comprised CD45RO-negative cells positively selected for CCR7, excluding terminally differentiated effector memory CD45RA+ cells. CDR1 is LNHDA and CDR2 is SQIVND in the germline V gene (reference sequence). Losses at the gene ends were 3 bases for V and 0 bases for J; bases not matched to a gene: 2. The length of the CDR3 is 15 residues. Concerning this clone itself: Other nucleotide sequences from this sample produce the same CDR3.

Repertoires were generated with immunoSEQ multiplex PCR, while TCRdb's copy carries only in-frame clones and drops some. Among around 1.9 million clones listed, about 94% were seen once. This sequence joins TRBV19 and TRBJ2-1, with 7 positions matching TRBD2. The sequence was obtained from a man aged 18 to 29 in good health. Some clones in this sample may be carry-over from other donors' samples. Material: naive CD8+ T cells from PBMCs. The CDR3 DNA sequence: TGTGCCAGTAGTATTGCGGGAGCCTCCTACAATGAGCAGTTCTTC. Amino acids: CASSIAGASYNEQFF.